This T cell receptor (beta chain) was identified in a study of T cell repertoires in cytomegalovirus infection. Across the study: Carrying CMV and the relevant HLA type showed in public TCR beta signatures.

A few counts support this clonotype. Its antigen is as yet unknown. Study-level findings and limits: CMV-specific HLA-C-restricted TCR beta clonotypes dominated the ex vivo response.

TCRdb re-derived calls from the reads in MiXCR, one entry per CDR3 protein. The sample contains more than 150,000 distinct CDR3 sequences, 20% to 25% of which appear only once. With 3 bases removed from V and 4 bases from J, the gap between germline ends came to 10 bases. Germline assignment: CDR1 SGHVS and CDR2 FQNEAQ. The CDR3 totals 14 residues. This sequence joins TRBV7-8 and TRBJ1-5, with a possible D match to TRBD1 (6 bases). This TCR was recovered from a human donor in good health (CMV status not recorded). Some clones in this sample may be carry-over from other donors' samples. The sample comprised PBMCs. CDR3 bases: TGTGCCAGCAGCTTTGCAGGGGCGAATCAGCCCCAGCATTTT. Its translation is CASSFAGANQPQHF.